This T cell receptor beta chain was sequenced for a study of blood T cell repertoires in COVID-19. Study as a whole: In each case, the material was cDNA or gDNA derived from T cells, B-cell-depleted T cells, or PBMCs.

After removal of 5 bases from V and 7 bases from J, the junction contained 5 bases not matched to a gene. Germline loops: CDR1 SEHNR, CDR2 FQNEAQ (reference sequence). CDR3 length: 13 amino acids. Enrolment of Seattle patients took place during active infection, and they were followed longitudinally. Authors' methods: Nucleated cell counts were estimated from reference gene primer amplification. The table came from immunoSEQ multiplex PCR; TCRdb's copy has only in-frame clones and leaves some out. The DNA was the basis for D and trimming; V, J and clone size are from that table. This sample has around 470,000 clones, with roughly 87% found just once.

The sequence came from a man between 18 and 35 years old with COVID-19, enrolled during active disease. Sequencing was carried out using peripheral blood. The J gene is TRBJ2-1, the V gene TRBV7-9, with 7 bases matching TRBD2. The CDR3 nucleotides read TGTGCCAGCAGCCGAGCGGGACTAAATGAGCAGTTCTTC. Amino acid sequence: CASSRAGLNEQFF. Full variable domain (remainder filled in from reference TRBV7-9 and TRBJ2-1): DTGVSQNPRHKITKRGQNVTFRCDPISEHNRLYWYRQTLGQGPEFLTYFQNEAQLEKSRLLSDRFSAERPKGSFSTLEIQRTEQGDSAMYLCASSRAGLNEQFFGPGTRLTVL.